This T cell receptor beta chain is from a study of blood T cell repertoires in COVID-19. Study at large: From the United States, Italy and Spain came samples of acute and convalescent COVID-19. In each case, the material was cDNA or gDNA derived from T cells, B-cell-depleted T cells, or PBMCs.

As originally analysed: Cell counts per sample came from amplifying reference gene primers. Clones were read by immunoSEQ multiplex PCR, and TCRdb kept only the in-frame ones, dropping some. V, J and clone size derive from that table, while D and trimming were established from the DNA sequence. This sample has about 170,000 clones, with 80% to 85% found just once. The CDR3 consists of 14 residues. Germline V lookup: CDR1 SGHTS, CDR2 YDEGEE. J gave up 4 bases and V 5 bases, and 0 bases lay outside the gene matches. This TCR came from a woman aged 80 or older with active or convalescent COVID-19. The sample taken for sequencing was peripheral blood. The chain is built from TRBV5-8 and TRBJ2-2; 12 bases match TRBD1. The CDR3 nucleotides are TGTGCCAGCAGGGGACAGGGGGCCACCGGGGAGCTGTTTTTT. Translating it yields CASRGQGATGELFF.